Below, 18 T cell receptor beta chains from the same sample are listed, as sequenced in a study of lymphopenia after photon versus proton radiotherapy. The method was immunoSEQ multiplex PCR; TCRdb's version includes in-frame clones alone and lacks a portion of them. The sample contains 2,500 to 3,500 clones, roughly 79% of which appear only once. Sample: peripheral blood, taken from a patient treated with proton-based radiotherapy. The source of these receptors is a man at least 80 years old with esophageal cancer.

The genes are TRBV11-2 and TRBJ2-3; TRBD2 agrees at 7 bases. Looked up from germline, CDR1 is SGHAT and CDR2 is FQNNGV. CDR3 length: 16 residues. V trimming: 7 bases; J trimming: 6 bases; junction bases outside the gene matches: 16. CDR3 nucleotides: TGTGCCAGCAATGACCGGGCTAGCGGCTTTTCGGATACGCAGTATTTT. It yields the protein CASNDRASGFSDTQYF.

V usage is TRBV23-1 and J usage is TRBJ1-5; D uncertain. TRBV23-1 is assigned to the ORF class and has an uncertain function. This CDR3 has 10 residues. V gave up 6 bases and J gave up 9 bases, with 6 bases separating them. The CDR3 bases are TGCGCCAGCAGCGGAACGCCCCAGCATTTT. Translating gives CASSGTPQHF.

The rearrangement uses TRBV7-8 and TRBJ2-6, with D unclear. The V and J ends lost 5 bases and 5 bases respectively, with 19 bases between them. Per germline, CDR1 SGHVS and CDR2 FQNEAQ. The CDR3 is 17 amino acids. The CDR3 reads CASSRIYPQSRANVLTF. The CDR3 DNA sequence: TGTGCCAGCAGCCGCATATACCCACAAAGTCGGGCCAACGTCCTGACTTTC.

This chain uses TRBV29-1 with TRBJ2-7; D possibly corresponds to TRBD1 (6 bases). Trimming took off 2 bases at V and 1 base at J, with 12 bases between the two ends. The CDR3 is 14 amino acids. Germline V CDR1 and CDR2: SQVTM, ANQGSEA. The CDR3 coding sequence is TGCAGCGTTGAAAATGAGCAGGGGTCCTACGAGCAGTACTTC. This encodes CSVENEQGSYEQYF.

The chain has TRBV7-3 and TRBJ2-7; 7 positions match TRBD2. The CDR3 extends over 16 amino acids. The germline V gene has CDR1 SGHTA and CDR2 FQGTGA. V dropped 1 base and J dropped 5; count of bases not matched to a gene: 11. The CDR3 sequence: CASSLSYSGGWNEQYF. As DNA, the CDR3 is TGTGCCAGCAGCTTAAGTTACTCGGGGGGTTGGAACGAGCAGTACTTC. Full variable domain (rest looked up from reference TRBV7-3 and TRBJ2-7): GAGVSQTPSNKVTEKGKYVELRCDPISGHTALYWYRQSLGQGPEFLIYFQGTGAADDSGLPNDRFFAVRPEGSVSTLKIQRTERGDSAVYLCASSLSYSGGWNEQYFGPGTRLTVT.

The chain uses TRBV7-7 and TRBJ2-3; D gene ambiguous. V was clipped by 1 base and J by 5 bases, with 7 bases between them. The CDR3 is 13 residues long. CDR1 is SSHAT and CDR2 is FNYEAQ in the germline V gene (reference sequence). CDR3 DNA: TGTGCCAGCAGCTTAGGGCCGTTAGATACGCAGTATTTT. It is translated as CASSLGPLDTQYF.

The V and J genes are TRBV28 and TRBJ2-7; D is ambiguous. There are 13 residues in the CDR3. Germline lookup yields CDR1 MDHEN and CDR2 SYDVKM. With 8 bases removed from V and 3 bases from J, the gap between germline ends came to 14 bases. The CDR3 DNA reads TGTGCCAGCTGGAGCCCAGTAAGCTACGAGCAGTACTTC. This codes for CASWSPVSYEQYF.

This clone has more than one count but fewer than ten. The chain carries TRBV27 and TRBJ1-3; D might be TRBD1 (5 bases). The germline V gene encodes CDR1 MNHEY and CDR2 SMNVEV (reference sequence). V was cut by 4 bases and J by 1 base, with 8 bases left in between. The CDR3 covers 14 residues. The CDR3 sequence is CASSSGGSGNTIYF. DNA for the CDR3: TGTGCCAGCAGTTCGGGGGGATCTGGAAACACCATATATTTT.

This chain links TRBV19 with TRBJ2-7, with unresolved D. The CDR3 contains 12 residues. Trimming stripped 5 bases from V and 3 bases from J, with 8 bases between. Germline CDR1 reads LNHDA; CDR2 reads SQIVND (reference sequence). This chain's CDR3 is CASSQTLYEQYF. CDR3 DNA sequence: TGTGCCAGTAGTCAGACTCTCTACGAGCAGTACTTC.

The chain uses TRBV4-1 and TRBJ2-5; tentatively, D is TRBD1 or TRBD2 (5 bases each). CDR3 length: 11 residues. Trimming stripped 4 bases from V and 5 bases from J, with 5 bases between. Germline CDR1 is MGHRA and CDR2 is YSYEKL. The CDR3 sequence is CASSRGETQYF. The CDR3 bases are TGCGCCAGCAGCCGGGGGGAGACCCAGTACTTC.

The V call is TRBV19, the J call TRBJ1-1; TRBD1 matches 7 bases. Per the germline V gene, CDR1 is LNHDA and CDR2 is SQIVND (reference sequence). Trimming removed 4 bases from V and 5 bases from J; junction bases left unmatched: 7. The CDR3 is made up of 14 amino acids. The CDR3 region is CASSTPTGWTEAFF. The CDR3 nucleotides read TGTGCCAGTAGTACACCGACAGGGTGGACTGAAGCTTTCTTT.

J is TRBJ2-5 and V is TRBV6-5; tentatively, D is TRBD2 (5 bases). The assigned J gene may be wrong: the sequence end matches TRBJ2-7 better. CDR3 length: 15 residues. Looked up from germline, CDR1 is MNHEY and CDR2 is SVGAGI. This CDR3 reads CASRSLAGVGYEQYF. The CDR3 DNA is TGTGCCAGCAGGAGCCTAGCCGGAGTGGGCTACGAGCAGTACTTC.

CDR3 coding DNA: TGTGCCAGCAGCTTCGGAGACGGCGCTTTAGGAAACACCATATATTTT. Protein sequence: CASSFGDGALGNTIYF. This sequence joins TRBV11-3 and TRBJ1-3, with no clear D. This CDR3 has 16 residues. Germline values: CDR1 SGHNT, CDR2 YENEEA. V gave up 3 bases and J gave up 4 bases, with 16 bases separating them.

This clone was recorded once. The CDR3 loop reads CASSLWDSFSYEQYF. The DNA for the CDR3 is TGTGCCAGCAGCTTGTGGGACTCTTTCTCCTACGAGCAGTACTTC. V usage is TRBV5-5 and J usage is TRBJ2-7; perhaps TRBD2 as D (6 bases). The length of the CDR3 is 15 residues. Germline V gene data show CDR1 as SGHKS and CDR2 as YYEKEE (reference sequence). V lost 1 base and J 0 bases, leaving 11 bases between the germline ends.

About this clone: The sample has other DNA sequences that encode this CDR3 too. The CDR3 nucleotides are TGTGCCAGCAGCTTGCGGACAGGACTCACAGATACGCAGTATTTT. Translation gives CASSLRTGLTDTQYF. The chain joins TRBV5-8 to TRBJ2-3, with 7 bases fitting TRBD1. The V and J ends lost 1 base and 2 bases, in that order; junction bases with no gene match: 4. The CDR3 is 15 residues long. Germline loops: CDR1 SGHTS, CDR2 YDEGEE.

J is TRBJ1-2 and V is TRBV5-1; D is unclear. V lost 0 bases and J lost 2, with 5 bases in between. This CDR3 region has 13 residues. Germline loops: CDR1 SGHRS, CDR2 YFSETQ. Written as DNA, the CDR3 is TGCGCCAGCAGCTTGGACATAAACTATGGCTACACCTTC. Translation: CASSLDINYGYTF.

The CDR3 region is CASSDRSTQYF. CDR3 nucleotide sequence: TGTGCCAGCAGCGATCGTAGTACGCAGTATTTT. This chain uses TRBV7-3 with TRBJ2-3; D not certain. V was trimmed by 5 bases and J by 8 bases, leaving 8 bases between them. The CDR3 runs to 11 residues. Germline assignment: CDR1 SGHTA and CDR2 FQGTGA.

The V call is TRBV7-8, the J call TRBJ2-1, with D maybe TRBD2 (7 bases). From germline, CDR1 is SGHVS and CDR2 FQNEAQ. V was pared by 1 base and J by 7 bases, with 17 bases between. CDR3 length: 16 amino acids. CDR3 residues: CASSLVGGGLWNEQFF. The CDR3 region has the DNA TGTGCCAGCAGCTTAGTAGGGGGGGGCCTCTGGAATGAGCAGTTCTTC.